This TCR beta chain emerged from a study of cytomegalovirus exposure and HLA in healthy donors. The CDR3 loop spans 16 amino acids. From germline, CDR1 is SGHAT and CDR2 FQDESV (reference sequence). With V trimmed by 1 base and J by 9 bases, 6 bases remained unmatched. This clone was recorded once. PCR was performed using 60 Vbeta and 13 Jbeta primers. Assay used: immunoSEQ multiplex PCR; TCRdb lists only in-frame clones, some missing. The sample carries under 250,000 clones, about 85% recorded once. This TCR was sampled from a woman between 50 and 59 years old in good health and CMV-seropositive. Sequencing was done on a sample of PBMCs. The chain is built from TRBV11-1 and TRBJ2-1, with 13 bases lining up with TRBD2. The CDR3 DNA sequence: TGTGCCAGCAGCTTAGGAACTAGCGGGGGGGCAAGTGAGCAGTTCTTC. Protein product: CASSLGTSGGASEQFF.